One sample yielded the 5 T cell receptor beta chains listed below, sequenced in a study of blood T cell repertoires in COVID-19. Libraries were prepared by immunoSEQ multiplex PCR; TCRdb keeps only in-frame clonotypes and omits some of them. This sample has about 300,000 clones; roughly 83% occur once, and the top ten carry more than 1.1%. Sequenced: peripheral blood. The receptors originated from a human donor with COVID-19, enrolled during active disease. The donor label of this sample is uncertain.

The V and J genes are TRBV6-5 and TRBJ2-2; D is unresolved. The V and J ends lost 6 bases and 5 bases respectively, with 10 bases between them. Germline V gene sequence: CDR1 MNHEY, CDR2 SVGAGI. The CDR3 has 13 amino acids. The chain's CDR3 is CASRVQATGELFF. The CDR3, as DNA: TGTGCCAGCAGGGTCCAAGCGACCGGGGAGCTGTTTTTT.

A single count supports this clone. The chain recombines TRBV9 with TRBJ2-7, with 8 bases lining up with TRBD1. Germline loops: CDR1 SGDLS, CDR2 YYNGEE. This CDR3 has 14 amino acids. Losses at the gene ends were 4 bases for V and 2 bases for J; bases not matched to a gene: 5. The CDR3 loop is CASSSRTGTYEQYF. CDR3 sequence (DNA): TGTGCCAGCAGCTCGAGGACAGGGACCTACGAGCAGTACTTC.

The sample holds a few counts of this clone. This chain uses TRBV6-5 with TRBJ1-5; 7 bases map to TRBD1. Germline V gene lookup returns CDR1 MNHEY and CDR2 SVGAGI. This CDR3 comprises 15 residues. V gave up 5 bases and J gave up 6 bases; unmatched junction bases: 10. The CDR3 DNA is TGTGCCAGCAGTAGTCAAGGGACAGTGGGTCAGCCCCAGCATTTT. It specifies CASSSQGTVGQPQHF.

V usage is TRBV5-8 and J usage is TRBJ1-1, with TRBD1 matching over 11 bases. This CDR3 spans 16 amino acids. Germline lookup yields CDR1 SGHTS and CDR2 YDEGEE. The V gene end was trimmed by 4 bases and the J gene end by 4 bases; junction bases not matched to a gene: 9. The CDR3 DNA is TGTGCCAGCAGCCCCGGACAGGGGGCCTGGGGCACTGAAGCTTTCTTT. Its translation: CASSPGQGAWGTEAFF. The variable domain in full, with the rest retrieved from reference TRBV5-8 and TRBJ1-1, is EAGVTQSPTHLIKTRGQQATLRCSPISGHTSVYWYQQALGLGLQFLLWYDEGEERNRGNFPPRFSGRQFPNYSSELNVNALELEDSALYLCASSPGQGAWGTEAFFGQGTRLTVV.

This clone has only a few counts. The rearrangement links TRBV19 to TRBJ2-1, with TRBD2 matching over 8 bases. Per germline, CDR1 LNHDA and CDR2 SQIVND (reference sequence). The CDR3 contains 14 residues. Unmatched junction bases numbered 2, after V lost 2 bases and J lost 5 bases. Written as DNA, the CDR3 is TGTGCCAGTAGTATAACACTAGCGGACAATGAGCAGTTCTTC. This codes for CASSITLADNEQFF.